This T cell receptor beta chain was captured in a study of blood T cell repertoires in COVID-19. Study summary: Samples of COVID-19 (acute and convalescent) were obtained from the United States, Italy and Spain. The cDNA or gDNA used as material had been derived from T cells, B-cell-depleted T cells, or PBMCs.

The V gene end was trimmed by 7 bases and the J gene end by 9 bases; junction bases not matched to a gene: 16. The CDR3 is 16 residues long. Germline V gene data show CDR1 as ENHRY and CDR2 as SYGVKD. This clone was detected ten times or more. TCRdb's copy holds only in-frame clones and misses some; the assay was immunoSEQ multiplex PCR. Of some 200,000 clones listed, 60% to 85% are singletons. This receptor was taken from a woman in her forties or fifties with active or convalescent COVID-19. The sample consisted of peripheral blood. This chain links TRBV10-3 with TRBJ2-1, with TRBD2 identical over 9 bases. CDR3 loop: CAIKRGEREYIGEQFF. CDR3 in DNA: TGTGCCATCAAGCGGGGGGAGCGGGAGTACATCGGTGAGCAGTTCTTC.